This T cell receptor (beta chain) was recorded in a study of OX40 agonist ivuxolimab in advanced cancers. The data were produced by immunoSEQ multiplex PCR, yet TCRdb's version contains in-frame clones alone and is incomplete. The profile shows roughly 11,000 clones, around 72% of them singletons. This clone was seen a few times. Its antigen remains unidentified. Study observations and caveats: Expanded clones were, on average, more numerous among CD8+ T cells than CD4+.

The V gene lost 3 bases and the J gene lost 6 bases, with 6 bases spanning the gap. CDR3 length: 12 residues. Germline V gene sequence: CDR1 MGHRA, CDR2 YSYEKL. The J gene is TRBJ2-1, the V gene TRBV4-1; the D gene is possibly TRBD2 (5 bases). Sequenced material: CD4+ or CD8+ T cells sorted from blood, taken in a trial of the OX40 agonist ivuxolimab. The receptor's source is an adult with an advanced solid tumor such as melanoma, head and neck, liver or kidney cancer. CDR3 DNA sequence: TGCGCCAGCAGCCATGGAGGCAATGAGCAGTTCTTC. The encoded protein is CASSHGGNEQFF.